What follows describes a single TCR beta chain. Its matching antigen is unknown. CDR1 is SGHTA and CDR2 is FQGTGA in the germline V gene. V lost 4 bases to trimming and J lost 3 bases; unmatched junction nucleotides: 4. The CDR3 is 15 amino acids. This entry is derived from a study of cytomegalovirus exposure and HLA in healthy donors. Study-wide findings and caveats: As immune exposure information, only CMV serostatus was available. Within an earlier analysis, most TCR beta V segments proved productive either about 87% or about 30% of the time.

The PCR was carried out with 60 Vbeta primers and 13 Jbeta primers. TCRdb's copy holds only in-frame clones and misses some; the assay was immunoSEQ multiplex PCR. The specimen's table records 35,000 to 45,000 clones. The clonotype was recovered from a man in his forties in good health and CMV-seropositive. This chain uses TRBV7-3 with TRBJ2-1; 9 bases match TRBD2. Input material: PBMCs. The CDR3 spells CASSSRLADYNEQFF. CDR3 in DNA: TGTGCCAGCAGCTCCCGACTAGCGGACTACAATGAGCAGTTCTTC.